The 32 T cell receptor delta chains in this list originate from one sample, sequenced in a study of gamma-delta T cells after stem cell transplantation. TCRdb applied CATT to the RT-PCR reads for clone calling. The sample holds more than 900 delta-chain clones, 9.5% to 10% seen once. Sequencing was done on a sample of gamma-delta T cells. Source of these receptors: a human donor. It is not recorded whose cells these are; they may come from a transplant donor.

The chain links TRDV2 to TRDJ4; 7 bases line up with TRDD3. The J segment lost 4 bases and the V segment lost 1 base, leaving 20 bases of the junction unmatched. The CDR3 loop spans 18 amino acids. Germline lookup yields CDR1 GEAIGNYY and CDR2 EKD. CDR3 DNA: TGTGCCTGTGACACTGTCCGAACTGGGGTAGAGTTGGCCATACCCCTGATCTTT. Amino acid sequence: CACDTVRTGVELAIPLIF.

This clone is medium-sized (0.01 to 0.1%) within its sample. The sample holds other DNA sequences that translate to the same CDR3. The chain carries TRDV2 and TRDJ3, with D possibly TRDD3 on 6 matching bases. Trimming cost V 3 bases and J 1 base, with 21 bases left between them. Germline loops: CDR1 GEAIGNYY, CDR2 EKD. This CDR3 comprises 20 residues. The CDR3, as DNA: TGTGCCTGTGACTCGGTACTGGGTATCCCTCGATCCTGGGACACCCGACAGATGTTTTTC. Translation gives CACDSVLGIPRSWDTRQMFF.

The J gene is TRDJ1, the V gene TRDV2; 9 bases line up with TRDD3. Trimming at V came to 3 bases and at J to 3 bases, leaving 22 bases not matched to a gene. Germline-derived CDR1 and CDR2 are GEAIGNYY and EKD. The CDR3 is 20 residues long. The CDR3: CACDLISTPRRGDTADKLIF. For the CDR3, the DNA is TGTGCCTGTGACCTCATCTCCACTCCCAGACGGGGGGATACAGCCGATAAACTCATCTTT.

This clone was observed a handful of times. TCRdb records a much larger clone's protein for this DNA, with a difference at residue 12 that likely arises from a read error; the protein given is the translation of the DNA. This rearrangement joins TRDV2 to TRDJ1, with 11 bases aligning to TRDD3. Germline values: CDR1 GEAIGNYY, CDR2 EKD. The junction had 26 bases not matched to a gene; V was cut back by 3 bases and J by 0 bases. There are 23 residues in the CDR3. This chain's CDR3 is CACDLLLGDNTSNTGHYTDKLIF. The CDR3, as DNA: TGTGCCTGTGACTTGTTACTGGGGGATAATACCTCGAATACCGGGCATTACACCGATAAACTCATCTTT.

This clone rates as hyperexpanded. Other DNA sequences in the sample encode the same CDR3. This sequence joins TRDV2 and TRDJ1; 10 bases fit TRDD3. J gave up 0 bases and V 1 base, and 7 bases lay outside the gene matches. The CDR3 consists of 17 residues. Germline V gene data show CDR1 as GEAIGNYY and CDR2 as EKD. The CDR3 nucleotides are TGTGCCTGTGACACTGTCGGGGGATACGCGGACACCGATAAACTCATCTTT. It codes for CACDTVGGYADTDKLIF.

This clone is large within its sample. The chain combines TRDV2 with TRDJ1; 8 nucleotides line up with TRDD3. With 2 bases clipped from V and 0 bases from J, the junction kept 1 base outside the gene matches. Looked up from germline, CDR1 is GEAIGNYY and CDR2 is EKD. The CDR3 contains 14 residues. CDR3 sequence: CACDRLGDTDKLIF. The CDR3 DNA sequence: TGTGCCTGTGACAGACTGGGGGACACCGATAAACTCATCTTT.

By share, this clone counts as medium-sized. This CDR3 is also generated by other DNA sequences in the sample. The chain joins TRDV2 to TRDJ1, with 11 bases lining up with TRDD3. Germline V gene data show CDR1 as GEAIGNYY and CDR2 as EKD. There are 16 residues in the CDR3. V dropped 3 bases and J dropped 4; count of bases not matched to a gene: 9. CDR3 protein: CACDPLLGDKNDKLIF. In DNA, the CDR3 is TGTGCCTGTGACCCTCTACTGGGGGATAAGAACGATAAACTCATCTTT.

By share, this clone ranks as large. The J gene is TRDJ1, the V gene TRDV2, with 13 bases matching TRDD3. The V and J ends lost 0 bases and 7 bases, in that order; junction bases with no gene match: 13. There are 18 residues in the CDR3. Germline CDR1 GEAIGNYY, CDR2 EKD. The CDR3 sequence is CACDTMLLGDTSNRKLIF. DNA of the CDR3: TGTGCCTGTGACACCATGCTACTGGGGGATACGAGCAACCGTAAACTCATCTTT.

This clone was seen only a few times. At one boundary the junction diverges from the germline segment, which might be a read error. The identical CDR3 is also encoded by other nucleotide sequences in the sample. V is TRDV2 and J is TRDJ1; TRDD3 matches 13 bases. From germline, CDR1 is GEAIGNYY and CDR2 EKD. The CDR3 sequence is 19 residues long. In DNA, the CDR3 is TGTGCCTGTGACACCCTACTGGGGGATACGCCCATCGACACCGATAACCTCATCTTT. This sequence encodes CACDTLLGDTPIDTDNLIF.

V is TRDV1 and J is TRDJ1, with D possibly TRDD3 on 5 matching bases. The CDR3 contains 20 residues. V was shortened by 1 base and J by 0 bases, with 24 bases between the two germline ends. Germline V gene sequence: CDR1 TSWWSYY, CDR2 QGS. DNA of the CDR3: TGTGCTCTTGGGGAACCAGATCGTTTTTTCGGGGACTCCTACACCGATAAACTCATCTTT. Translation gives CALGEPDRFFGDSYTDKLIF.

This clone has only a few counts. Translating this DNA gives a protein that differs at residue 13 from the TCRdb one, which belongs to a much larger clone; a read error is likely, and the protein shown is this translation. The chain joins TRDV2 to TRDJ4; 9 nucleotides match TRDD3. Germline loops: CDR1 GEAIGNYY, CDR2 EKD. The V gene end was trimmed by 1 base and the J gene end by 0 bases; junction bases not matched to a gene: 14. The CDR3 has 18 amino acids. CDR3 in DNA: TGTGCCTGTGACACTGTACGAACTGGGGGAGAGGTGACCAGACCCCTGATCTTT. Its translation is CACDTVRTGGEVTRPLIF.

As concerns this clone: A read error is likely here: a far larger clone is one base away. The chain couples TRDV2 to TRDJ1; 8 bases fit TRDD3. This CDR3 contains 19 residues. Per germline, CDR1 GEAIGNYY and CDR2 EKD. V lost 0 bases to trimming and J lost 1 base; unmatched junction nucleotides: 15. CDR3 nucleotide sequence: TGTGCCTGTGACACCGTTTCCTTGGGGGATCGATTTCCCACCGATAAACTCATCTTT. It translates to CACDTVSLGDRFPTDKLIF.

To note about this clone: TCRdb records a much larger clone's protein for this DNA, with a difference at residue 3 that likely arises from a read error; the protein given is the translation of the DNA. The chain joins TRDV1 to TRDJ2; TRDD3 matches at 8 bases. CDR1 TSWWSYY and CDR2 QGS come from the germline V gene. V trimming: 10 bases; J trimming: 7 bases; junction bases outside the gene matches: 11. The CDR3 has 14 residues. This CDR3 reads CAPGRGIGVAQLFF. The CDR3 nucleotides read TGTGCTCCTGGCCGGGGGATAGGAGTAGCACAACTCTTCTTT.

The chain links TRDV2 to TRDJ1; 8 bases are a match to TRDD3. With 0 bases clipped from V and 0 bases from J, the junction kept 29 bases outside the gene matches. CDR1 and CDR2 from the germline V gene are GEAIGNYY and EKD. This CDR3 region has 24 residues. The CDR3 bases are TGTGCCTGTGACACCCTGGACCCCTTCCGAAGTAGGGGGATAGAGGGGGTAAACACCGATAAACTCATCTTT. It translates to CACDTLDPFRSRGIEGVNTDKLIF.

This clone has more than one count but fewer than ten. The V and J genes are TRDV2 and TRDJ1, with 9 bases matching TRDD3. Germline assignment: CDR1 GEAIGNYY and CDR2 EKD. Trimming cost V 0 bases and J 6 bases; bases outside gene matches: 7. This CDR3 has 15 residues. The CDR3 is CACDTGGYPSHKLIF. The CDR3 coding sequence is TGTGCCTGTGACACCGGGGGATACCCTTCCCATAAACTCATCTTT.

Relative to its sample, this clone is medium-sized. This chain links TRDV2 with TRDJ1; 9 bases are shared with TRDD3. Germline V CDR1 and CDR2: GEAIGNYY, EKD. V lost 3 bases to trimming and J lost 7 bases; unmatched junction nucleotides: 5. This CDR3 region has 13 residues. CDR3 loop: CACDPLGEGKLIF. The CDR3 DNA follows: TGTGCCTGTGACCCACTGGGGGAGGGTAAACTCATCTTT.

Concerning this clone: Other nucleotide sequences in the sample specify the same CDR3. The chain couples TRDV1 to TRDJ1, with 11 nucleotides matching TRDD3. The CDR3 contains 23 residues. The J segment lost 2 bases and the V segment lost 1 base, leaving 24 bases of the junction unmatched. In germline, CDR1 is TSWWSYY, CDR2 QGS. CDR3 sequence: CALGEPIPRKTPWGIPPTDKLIF. The CDR3 nucleotides are TGTGCTCTTGGGGAACCAATACCGCGAAAAACCCCCTGGGGGATACCCCCGACCGATAAACTCATCTTT.

For this clone: A read error is likely here: a far larger clone is one base away. Other DNA sequences in this specimen translate into the identical CDR3. J is TRDJ1 and V is TRDV2; the match to TRDD3 covers 8 bases. The CDR3 runs to 15 residues. Per the germline V gene, CDR1 is GEAIGNYY and CDR2 is EKD. CDR3 region: CACDRLGGYTDKLIF. CDR3 DNA sequence: TGCGCCTGTGACCGACTGGGGGGCTACACCGATAAACTCATCTTT.

This clone was seen a few times. Its ends do not fully match the called genes, so a read error is possible. The V call is TRDV2, the J call TRDJ1; TRDD3 matches 8 bases. Germline loops: CDR1 GEAIGNYY, CDR2 EKD. The CDR3 is 19 residues long. CDR3 region: CACDTVSLGDRFPTDNLIF. Written as DNA, the CDR3 is TGTGCCTGTGACACCGTTTCCTTGGGGGATCGATTCCCCACCGATAACCTCATCTTT.

By share, this clone counts as medium-sized (0.01 to 0.1%). This chain joins TRDV2 and TRDJ1; maybe TRDD3 (6 bases). V shed 0 bases and J shed 8 bases, with 21 bases lying between them. The CDR3 has 16 residues. Germline V gene lookup returns CDR1 GEAIGNYY and CDR2 EKD. The CDR3 spells CACDTVRRGDPLKLIF. The CDR3 coding sequence is TGTGCCTGTGACACCGTTCGTCGGGGGGACCCGTTGAAACTCATCTTT.

Note on this clone: A much larger clone differs by one base, so this may be a read error. Other nucleotide sequences in the sample specify the same CDR3. The rearrangement joins TRDV1 to TRDJ1; possible D gene TRDD2, 5 bases. Germline CDR1 is TSWWSYY and CDR2 is QGS. The CDR3 spans 17 residues. CDR3 residues: CALSPPYSAPSTDKLIF. The CDR3 DNA reads as TGTGCTCTCTCCCCACCCTACTCCGCCCCTAGCACCGATAAGCTCATCTTT.

This clone was counted between two and nine times. Just one base apart from a much larger clone, this may be a read error. The chain has TRDV2 and TRDJ1; 12 positions agree with TRDD3. Germline CDR1 and CDR2: GEAIGNYY and EKD. The CDR3 covers 20 residues. The CDR3 spells CACDTLTGGYLQEGTDRLIF. DNA for the CDR3: TGTGCCTGTGACACCCTTACTGGGGGATACCTCCAGGAGGGCACCGATAGACTCATCTTT.

In this sample, this clone is large. At the DNA level, this CDR3 is encoded by other sequences in the same sample as well. V is TRDV2 and J is TRDJ1; 10 bases fit TRDD3. Germline-derived CDR1 and CDR2 are GEAIGNYY and EKD. This CDR3 comprises 15 residues. CDR3 DNA sequence: TGTGCTTCAACCCCTCTACTGGGGGATACCGATAAACTCATCTTT. Its protein product is CASTPLLGDTDKLIF.

This clone is classed as large. V gene TRDV2 combines with J gene TRDJ1, with 8 bases identical to TRDD3. CDR3 size: 17 residues. V dropped 3 bases and J dropped 0; count of bases not matched to a gene: 11. Per the germline V gene, CDR1 is GEAIGNYY and CDR2 is EKD. The CDR3 DNA sequence: TGTGCCTGTGACTCCCTCTTTTCTGGGGGACACACCGATAAACTCATCTTT. Its protein product is CACDSLFSGGHTDKLIF.

With regard to this clone: DNA and listed protein disagree at residue 6, so the protein shown here was translated from the DNA. This chain uses TRDV2 with TRDJ1; 8 nucleotides align to TRDD3. Unmatched junction bases numbered 11, after V lost 0 bases and J lost 0 bases. This CDR3 spans 18 amino acids. In germline, CDR1 is GEAIGNYY, CDR2 EKD. CDR3 in amino acids: CACDTGLPQLGDTDKLIF. CDR3 nucleotides: TGTGCCTGTGACACCGGGTTGCCACAACTGGGGGACACCGATAAACTCATCTTT.

By its share, this clone is medium-sized. The V gene is TRDV2, the J gene TRDJ1, with 13 bases identical to TRDD3. V lost 4 bases to trimming and J lost 3 bases; unmatched junction nucleotides: 13. Germline values: CDR1 GEAIGNYY, CDR2 EKD. The CDR3 has 18 residues. CDR3 sequence reads: CACDSSQTGGYAPDKLIF. The CDR3 DNA reads TGTGCCTGTGATAGCAGTCAAACTGGGGGATACGCTCCCGATAAACTCATCTTT.

This clone was seen only a few times. The rearrangement joins TRDV2 to TRDJ1; 12 bases map to TRDD3. The germline CDR1 and CDR2 sequences are GEAIGNYY and EKD. The CDR3 sequence is 18 residues long. Unmatched junction bases numbered 8, after V lost 1 base and J lost 0 bases. As DNA, the CDR3 is TGTGCCTGTGACACGATCAGTACTGGGGGATACCACACCGATAAACTCATCTTT. As protein: CACDTISTGGYHTDKLIF.

V and J are TRDV2 and TRDJ1, with 13 bases fitting TRDD3. With V trimmed by 3 bases and J by 3 bases, 12 bases remained unmatched. The CDR3 spans 18 residues. CDR1 is GEAIGNYY, CDR2 EKD, per germline. The CDR3 DNA is TGTGCCTGTGACGCTTTACTGGGGGATACGGAGGGGGCCGATAAACTCATCTTT. Protein sequence: CACDALLGDTEGADKLIF.

CDR3 in amino acids: CACDALEVGDTNTDKLIF. CDR3 in DNA: TGTGCCTGTGACGCCTTGGAGGTTGGGGATACCAACACCGATAAACTCATCTTT. V is TRDV2 and J is TRDJ1, with TRDD3 identical over 8 bases. CDR1 is GEAIGNYY and CDR2 is EKD in the germline V gene. The CDR3 consists of 18 residues. Losses at the gene ends were 3 bases for V and 0 bases for J; bases not matched to a gene: 14.

By its share, this clone is medium-sized. The V call is TRDV2, the J call TRDJ1; perhaps TRDD3 as D (6 bases). The V end was cut by 0 bases, the J end by 1 base, with 20 bases between. The germline V gene has CDR1 GEAIGNYY and CDR2 EKD. The CDR3 has 18 amino acids. The CDR3 spells CACDTVATLVDTTDKLIF. The CDR3 coding sequence is TGTGCCTGTGACACCGTCGCTACGTTGGTGGATACCACCGATAAACTCATCTTT.

This clone turned up a few times. This is likely an artifact of a read error, given a far larger clone one base away. V usage is TRDV2 and J usage is TRDJ1; TRDD3 matches 8 bases. Germline CDR1 reads GEAIGNYY; CDR2 reads EKD. Trimming at V came to 0 bases and at J to 4 bases, leaving 18 bases not matched to a gene. The CDR3 is 19 residues long. The CDR3 DNA follows: TGTGCCTGTGACACCGTTTCCTTGGGGGATCGATTACCCATCGATAAACTCATCTTT. This translates into CACDTVSLGDRLPIDKLIF.

This clone was detected only a few times. The chain joins TRDV2 to TRDJ1; 10 nucleotides match TRDD3. The CDR3 runs to 17 residues. Looked up from germline, CDR1 is GEAIGNYY and CDR2 is EKD. The ends lost 0 bases at V and 0 bases at J; junction bases unmatched: 6. The CDR3 DNA sequence: TGTGCCTGTGACACCCTACGGACTGGGGGATACACCGATAAACTCATCTTT. Translated, it gives CACDTLRTGGYTDKLIF.